The 12 T cell receptor beta chains below were found in one sample sequenced in a study of cytomegalovirus exposure and HLA in healthy donors. 60 Vbeta and 13 Jbeta primers were used in PCR. Libraries were prepared by immunoSEQ multiplex PCR; TCRdb keeps only in-frame clonotypes and omits some of them. The sample shows over 45,000 clones, about 81% of them seen only once. The specimen sequenced was PBMCs. Source of these receptors: a boy aged 10-17 years in good health and CMV-seropositive.

This chain connects TRBV7-9 to TRBJ2-5; D is ambiguous. V was trimmed by 6 bases and J by 4 bases, leaving 9 bases between them. Per the germline V gene, CDR1 is SEHNR and CDR2 is FQNEAQ (reference sequence). The CDR3 is made up of 12 amino acids. The CDR3 sequence: CASRVRLETQYF. The DNA of the CDR3 is TGTGCCAGCAGGGTGCGCCTAGAGACCCAGTACTTC.

This clone was observed a few times. The chain employs TRBV6-1 and TRBJ1-5; 9 bases map to TRBD1. The CDR3 runs 14 residues. Germline V lookup: CDR1 MNHNS, CDR2 SASEGT. V trimming: 7 bases; J trimming: 5 bases; junction bases outside the gene matches: 6. The CDR3 protein is CASKQGAAHQPQHF. DNA for the CDR3: TGTGCCAGCAAACAGGGGGCGGCTCATCAGCCCCAGCATTTT.

The chain recombines TRBV6-5 with TRBJ2-1; 8 nucleotides line up with TRBD2. The V and J ends lost 0 bases and 3 bases, in that order; junction bases with no gene match: 1. This CDR3 has 15 residues. Germline V gives CDR1 MNHEY, CDR2 SVGAGI. The CDR3 loop reads CASSYSAGGYNEQFF. The CDR3 DNA is TGTGCCAGCAGTTACTCGGCGGGGGGCTACAATGAGCAGTTCTTC.

The J gene is TRBJ1-2, the V gene TRBV11-2; D remains ambiguous. Germline CDR1 is SGHAT and CDR2 is FQNNGV. The CDR3 consists of 16 residues. The V gene lost 4 bases and the J gene lost 5 bases, with 20 bases spanning the gap. CDR3 protein: CASSSTLSPHGYGYTF. The CDR3 nucleotides read TGTGCCAGCAGCTCAACTTTATCCCCCCACGGTTATGGCTACACCTTC.

The chain links TRBV6-5 to TRBJ1-2, with D unclear. Trimming left V 7 bases short and J 0 bases short, with 9 bases between. CDR1 is MNHEY and CDR2 is SVGAGI in the germline V gene. The CDR3 consists of 13 residues. In nucleotides, the CDR3 is TGTGCCAGCACAGAACAGCCTAACTATGGCTACACCTTC. Amino acids: CASTEQPNYGYTF.

The J gene is TRBJ1-6, the V gene TRBV6-1; 8 bases map to TRBD1. The trim removed 6 bases at V and 8 bases at J, leaving 9 bases unmatched. The CDR3 totals 15 residues. Looked up from germline, CDR1 is MNHNS and CDR2 is SASEGT. CDR3 amino acids: CASRPRTGRDSPLHF. CDR3 DNA sequence: TGTGCCAGCAGACCGCGGACAGGGCGTGATTCACCCCTCCACTTT.

V and J are TRBV28 and TRBJ1-2, with 7 bases aligning to TRBD1. The CDR3 is 13 residues long. V lost 5 bases to trimming and J lost 4 bases; unmatched junction nucleotides: 4. Germline CDR1 reads MDHEN; CDR2 reads SYDVKM. The CDR3 DNA sequence: TGTGCCAGCAGTATCGGGACAGTCTATGGCTACACCTTC. This encodes CASSIGTVYGYTF.

The chain carries TRBV5-1 and TRBJ2-7; D may be TRBD2 (5 bases). Germline V lookup: CDR1 SGHRS, CDR2 YFSETQ. The CDR3 length is 13 residues. Trimming took off 3 bases at V and 3 bases at J, with 10 bases between the two ends. CDR3 loop: CASSYAGGYEQYF. In nucleotides, the CDR3 is TGCGCCAGCAGCTACGCTGGAGGCTACGAGCAGTACTTC.

This chain joins TRBV13 and TRBJ2-1, with D perhaps matching TRBD1 (6 bases). Germline lookup yields CDR1 PRHDT and CDR2 FYEKMQ (reference sequence). CDR3 size: 14 residues. V lost 1 base and J lost 5, with 9 bases in between. The CDR3 DNA is TGTGCCAGCAGCTTAGAGACAGGTAACAATGAGCAGTTCTTC. Encoded protein: CASSLETGNNEQFF.

In its sample, this clone was seen a few times. The chain recombines TRBV27 with TRBJ1-5; D gene ambiguous. V was pared by 8 bases and J by 5 bases, with 13 bases between. Germline V CDR1 and CDR2: MNHEY, SMNVEV (reference sequence). The CDR3 is made up of 13 amino acids. The chain's CDR3 is CASGQKPDQPQHF. CDR3 nucleotides: TGTGCCAGCGGGCAGAAACCCGATCAGCCCCAGCATTTT.

The rearrangement links TRBV5-4 to TRBJ2-1, with 8 bases matching TRBD2. The V and J ends lost 4 bases and 4 bases, in that order; junction bases with no gene match: 13. The germline gives CDR1 SGHNT, CDR2 YYREEE (reference sequence). CDR3 length equals 17 residues. CDR3 sequence: CASSPSAGGLRYNEQFF. The CDR3 DNA reads as TGTGCCAGCAGCCCGTCGGCGGGGGGCCTCCGATACAATGAGCAGTTCTTC. The whole variable domain, remainder taken from reference TRBV5-4 and TRBJ2-1, is ETGVTQSPTHLIKTRGQQVTLRCSSQSGHNTVSWYQQALGQGPQFIFQYYREEENGRGNFPPRFSGLQFPNYSSELNVNALELDDSALYLCASSPSAGGLRYNEQFFGPGTRLTVL.

The V and J genes are TRBV19 and TRBJ1-1, with D unclear. V was shortened by 8 bases and J by 6 bases, with 10 bases between the two germline ends. The CDR3 covers 11 residues. Per germline, CDR1 LNHDA and CDR2 SQIVND (reference sequence). CDR3: CASQRFSEAFF. CDR3 in DNA: TGTGCCAGTCAACGGTTTTCTGAAGCTTTCTTT.